This entry concerns a single T cell receptor beta chain. What this receptor recognizes is not known. Base qualities are not provided; no much larger clone lies one nucleotide away. From the cysteine through the phenylalanine, the CDR3 covers 13 amino acids. Only the CDR3 region is kept as DNA, spanning 39 bases read in frame from base 1. From a lookup of the germline V gene, CDR1 and CDR2 are SGHAT and FQNNGV. The V end loses 4 bases and the J end loses 2 bases, and a stretch of 8 bases separates them. The time point label here, explained by the study, means: less than 25 weeks on oral tofacitinib. The treatment or condition label, as the study defines it: oral pan-JAK inhibitor, 5-10 mg twice daily. From alopecia areata patients, peripheral blood was collected along with lesional scalp punch biopsies. PBMCs were separated by density centrifugation and stained for CD3, CD4 and CD8, after which CD4+ and CD8+ T cells were sorted on a FACSAria.

The data stem from a study of CD8+ T cells in alopecia areata listed by TCRdb under 2018. For the study in its entirety: Treated patients were enrolled in an open-label pilot trial of oral tofacitinib, 5 to 10 mg twice daily, for moderate-to-severe alopecia areata. RNA was extracted with the PAXgene miRNA kit for fixed scalp, the miRNeasy kit for PBMCs, and the RNeasy kit for mouse skin. Human TCRbeta sequencing covered scalp tissue and sorted CD4+ and CD8+ peripheral blood T cells from patchy and totalis/universalis alopecia areata patients and healthy controls. The study used high-throughput TCRbeta sequencing to examine T cell clonal expansion in alopecia areata, in both the C3H/HeJ mouse model and human patients. The SALT score, which quantifies the percentage of affected scalp surface area, was used to measure disease severity in treated patients. Amplification of TCRbeta CDR3 regions was done by immunoSEQ multiplex PCR using 35 Vbeta forward primers and 13 Jbeta reverse primers. Patients received tofacitinib for 6 to 18 months and were then followed off drug for 6 months to check for delayed response and recurrence. Tofacitinib-treated patients had biopsies at baseline and at 4 and 24 weeks of treatment, with a later scalp biopsy in several patients. Clonality in the scalp was compared among normal scalp (n=4), patchy alopecia areata scalp (n=8), and alopecia totalis/universalis scalp (n=8).

The research as a whole found: With tofacitinib, both scalp clonality and the number of expanded CD8+ clones among the top 100 scalp clones went down significantly. During tofacitinib treatment, many expanded lesional clones remained in scalp and blood, and this persistence may partly explain relapse after treatment is stopped. Unlike mouse skin, where gammadelta T cells dominate, normal human skin contains resident alphabeta T cells that get sequenced too, which complicates analysis of the scalp TCR repertoire. Because the treated cohort was small and included a single nonresponder, larger studies are needed to assess links between baseline CD8+ expansion and response. Compared with normal scalp, lesional scalp had higher clonality and more expanded CD8+ clones, particularly in alopecia totalis/universalis, a pattern that suggests antigenic drive. Shared TCR sequences between patients were less evident than in mice, which may be partly attributable to HLA diversity in the patient population.

The method behind the library was the immunoSEQ multiplex PCR assay. RNA was extracted from all samples and reverse transcribed into cDNA, which served as template for TCR sequencing. First-strand cDNA was synthesized with SuperScript III using a 2:1 mix of oligo-dT and random hexamers. A synthetic immune receptor repertoire was used to assess amplification bias, and residual bias was removed computationally. Under the source paper's analysis protocol: Raw reads were preprocessed to remove errors, and CDR3 was defined by IMGT conventions from the conserved cysteine to phenylalanine. Clonality was computed as 1 minus the Shannon entropy, with the entropy normalized by log2 of the number of productive unique TCRs. Whether scalp clones were CD4 or CD8 was inferred by matching scalp TCRbeta sequences against CD4 and CD8 repertoires sorted from blood. The table was pulled from immuneACCESS by TCRdb, which kept in-frame rearrangements only. Such tables lose some clones; where checked, under half of the loss comes from unresolved V genes, and the rest has no known cause. For V, J and clone size, that table is used; D and trimming come from the DNA. The sample has 170,000 or so clones on record, roughly 64% of them singletons. The ten largest clonotypes hold about 12% of the sample.

Recombination linked TRBV11-2 to TRBJ2-5; no D segment can be confidently identified. The clonotype was recovered from a human donor with alopecia areata. Source: CD8+ T cells sorted from blood, taken at week 24, from a patient treated with tofacitinib. Read as DNA, the sequence is TGTGCCAGCAGCTGGTATGCGCAAGAGACCCAGTACTTC. Its protein product is CASSWYAQETQYF.